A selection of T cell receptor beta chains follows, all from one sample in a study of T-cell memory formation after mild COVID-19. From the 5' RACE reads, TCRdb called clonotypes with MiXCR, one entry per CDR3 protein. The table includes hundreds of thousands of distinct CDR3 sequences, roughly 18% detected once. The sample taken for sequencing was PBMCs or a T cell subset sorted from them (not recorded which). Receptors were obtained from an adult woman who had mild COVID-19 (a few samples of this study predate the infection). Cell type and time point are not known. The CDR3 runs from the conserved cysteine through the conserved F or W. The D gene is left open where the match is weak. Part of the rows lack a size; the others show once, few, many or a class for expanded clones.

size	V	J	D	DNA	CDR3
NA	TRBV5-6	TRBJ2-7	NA	TGTGCCAGCAGCTCTTTCGCCTACGAGCAGTACTTC	CASSSFAYEQYF
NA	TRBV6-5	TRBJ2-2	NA	TGTGCCAGCATGGCAGGGCCGGGCGGGGAGCTGTTTTTT	CASMAGPGGELFF
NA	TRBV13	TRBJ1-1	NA	TGTGCCAGCAGCTTACATAACAGGGCTGACACTGAAGCTTTCTTT	CASSLHNRADTEAFF
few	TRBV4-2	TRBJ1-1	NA	TGTGCCAGCAGCCAGGCTTGGGAGCGAAGTGAAGCTTTCTTT	CASSQAWERSEAFF
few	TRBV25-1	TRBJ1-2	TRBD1	TGTGCCAGCAGTGAATTGGGGACAGGGATAGGCTACACCTTC	CASSELGTGIGYTF
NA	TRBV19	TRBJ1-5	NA	TGTGCCAGTAGTATCGACAGGCGCCAGCCCCAGCATTTT	CASSIDRRQPQHF
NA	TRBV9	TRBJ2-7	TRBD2	TGTGCCAGCAGCCCCTCAGCGGGGCAAACCTACGAGCAGTACTTC	CASSPSAGQTYEQYF
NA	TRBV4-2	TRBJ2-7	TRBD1	TGTGCCAGCAGAAGGGAGCAGGGGGCTTCCTACGAGCAGTACTTC	CASRREQGASYEQYF
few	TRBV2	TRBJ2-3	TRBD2	TGTGCCAGCAGTGAATGGGCCGAGCGGGAGGGCCTGGATACGCAGTATTTT	CASSEWAEREGLDTQYF
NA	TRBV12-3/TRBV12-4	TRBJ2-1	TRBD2	TGTGCCAGCAGTTCAGGTAGCGGGGTTTGGAATGAGCAGTTCTTC	CASSSGSGVWNEQFF
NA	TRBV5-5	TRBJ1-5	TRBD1	TGTGCCAGCAGCTTGACAGGGGGCAGGGATCAGCCCCAGCATTTT	CASSLTGGRDQPQHF
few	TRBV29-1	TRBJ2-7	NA	TGCAGCGTTGGACTAACGGGGGTCTACGAGCAGTACTTC	CSVGLTGVYEQYF
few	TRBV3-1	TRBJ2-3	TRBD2	TGTGCCAGCAGCCAAGGGACTAGCGGAATTTTCACAGATACGCAGTATTTT	CASSQGTSGIFTDTQYF
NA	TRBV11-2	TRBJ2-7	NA	NA	CASSVGSGTIHF
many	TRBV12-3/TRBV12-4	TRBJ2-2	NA	TGTGCCAGCAGTTCCAGGGGATCCGGGGAGCTGTTTTTT	CASSSRGSGELFF
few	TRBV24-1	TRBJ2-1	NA	TGTGCCACCAGTGGAATAGTGGGGAAGGGAAGAGCTGAGCAGTTCTTC	CATSGIVGKGRAEQFF
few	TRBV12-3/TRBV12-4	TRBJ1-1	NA	TGTGCCAGCAGTTTAGCGAGCGGACAGCGGACTGAAGCTTTCTTT	CASSLASGQRTEAFF
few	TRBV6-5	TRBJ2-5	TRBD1	TGTGCCAGCAGTTCTGGACAGGGATGGGGAGAGACCCAGTACTTC	CASSSGQGWGETQYF
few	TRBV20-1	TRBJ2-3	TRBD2	TGCAGTGCGCGGGGGGGCTCGGGTTCCACAGATACGCAGTATTTT	CSARGGSGSTDTQYF
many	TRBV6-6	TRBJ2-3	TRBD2	TGTGCCAGCAGTCCCCTACTAGCGAGTACAGATACGCAGTATTTT	CASSPLLASTDTQYF
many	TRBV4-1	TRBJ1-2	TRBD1	TGCGCCAGCAGCCAGTTGACAGGGAGAGTGGCGAAGGATGGCTACACCTTC	CASSQLTGRVAKDGYTF
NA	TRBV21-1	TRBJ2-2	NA	TGTGCCAGTTATTTCTCCCAGAACACCGGGGAGCTGTTTTTT	CASYFSQNTGELFF
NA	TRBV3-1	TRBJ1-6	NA	TGTGCCAGCAGCGGAGTATCACCCCTCCACTTT	CASSGVSPLHF
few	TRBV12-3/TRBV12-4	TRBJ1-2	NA	TGTGCCAGCAGTTTCTATGAGGGAGGTCGCTACACCTTC	CASSFYEGGRYTF
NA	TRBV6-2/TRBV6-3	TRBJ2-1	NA	TGTGCCAGCAGTTACCTAGGGAGCTCCTACAATGAGCAGTTCTTC	CASSYLGSSYNEQFF
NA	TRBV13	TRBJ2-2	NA	TGTGCCAGCAGCTTAGAGGGGCCAGGGAAGTACACCGGGGAGCTGTTTTTT	CASSLEGPGKYTGELFF
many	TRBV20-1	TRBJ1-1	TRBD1	TGCAGCGCGTCGACAGGGATGAACACTGAAGCTTTCTTT	CSASTGMNTEAFF
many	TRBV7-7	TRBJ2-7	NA	TGTGCCAGCAGCCTCGGCGAGGGTCCCTACGAGCAGTACTTC	CASSLGEGPYEQYF
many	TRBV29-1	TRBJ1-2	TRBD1	TGCAGCGCTGTGGGAGGGACAGCGGTGGGGTATGGCTATGGCTACACCTTC	CSAVGGTAVGYGYGYTF